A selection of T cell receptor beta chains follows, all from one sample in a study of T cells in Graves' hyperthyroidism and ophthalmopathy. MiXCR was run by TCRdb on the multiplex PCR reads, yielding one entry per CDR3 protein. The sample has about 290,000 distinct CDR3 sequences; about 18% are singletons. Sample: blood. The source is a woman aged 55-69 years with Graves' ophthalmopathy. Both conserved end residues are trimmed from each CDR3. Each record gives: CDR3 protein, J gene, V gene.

CDR3 protein: ASSSDRGPTDTQY
J gene: TRBJ2-3
V gene: TRBV5-1

CDR3 protein: ATSRAGPVEAF
J gene: TRBJ1-1
V gene: TRBV15

CDR3 protein: ASSLWANEKLF
J gene: TRBJ1-4
V gene: TRBV7-2

CDR3 protein: SASSKRENYNEQF
J gene: TRBJ2-1
V gene: TRBV20-1

CDR3 protein: ASSYAGLAIEQY
J gene: TRBJ2-7
V gene: TRBV6-1

CDR3 protein: ASSLLTSGRTDTQY
J gene: TRBJ2-3
V gene: TRBV19

CDR3 protein: ASSSEVGGSDTQY
J gene: TRBJ2-3
V gene: TRBV18

CDR3 protein: ASSEGGQGFNTEAF
J gene: TRBJ1-1
V gene: TRBV5-1

CDR3 protein: ASSLAMGPVPH
J gene: TRBJ2-5
V gene: TRBV28

CDR3 protein: AGSEPVGGWYEQY
J gene: TRBJ2-7
V gene: TRBV6-1

CDR3 protein: AISPQVRGNQPQH
J gene: TRBJ1-5
V gene: TRBV10-3

CDR3 protein: ASSLEWGQEETQY
J gene: TRBJ2-5
V gene: TRBV11-2

CDR3 protein: ASSLPSYQTNQPQH
J gene: TRBJ1-5
V gene: TRBV28

CDR3 protein: ASEPGGRGPGTQY
J gene: TRBJ2-3
V gene: TRBV28

CDR3 protein: ASSPQGGVNTEAF
J gene: TRBJ1-1
V gene: TRBV11-2

CDR3 protein: AIRGLAGTGELF
J gene: TRBJ2-2
V gene: TRBV6-1

CDR3 protein: ASSLRRVKETQY
J gene: TRBJ2-5
V gene: TRBV12-3/TRBV12-4

CDR3 protein: ASSLEWRGAYGYT
J gene: TRBJ1-2
V gene: TRBV7-2

CDR3 protein: ASSQTTGSDTYGYT
J gene: TRBJ1-2
V gene: TRBV11-1

CDR3 protein: ASSLDTRGETQY
J gene: TRBJ2-5
V gene: TRBV7-8

CDR3 protein: ASSRQGLDNEQF
J gene: TRBJ2-1
V gene: TRBV3-1

CDR3 protein: ASSPKGKLPGRKKTNTEAF
J gene: TRBJ1-1
V gene: TRBV3-2

CDR3 protein: ASSERGVTQPQH
J gene: TRBJ1-5
V gene: TRBV6-1

CDR3 protein: ASSLVLPTDHEQY
J gene: TRBJ2-7
V gene: TRBV7-8

CDR3 protein: ASSYFRDRDSYEQY
J gene: TRBJ2-7
V gene: TRBV6-2/TRBV6-3

CDR3 protein: AISESILNSGSSTDTQY
J gene: TRBJ2-3
V gene: TRBV10-3

CDR3 protein: ASRSGSGAYNEQF
J gene: TRBJ2-1
V gene: TRBV7-3

CDR3 protein: SARDSQQSSNQPQH
J gene: TRBJ1-5
V gene: TRBV20-1

CDR3 protein: ASSLAGEPDEQY
J gene: TRBJ2-7
V gene: TRBV5-1

CDR3 protein: ASSTNYEQY
J gene: TRBJ2-7
V gene: TRBV12-3/TRBV12-4

CDR3 protein: ASSPGQAKIRGEQY
J gene: TRBJ2-7
V gene: TRBV5-8

CDR3 protein: ATSRDQWLNTEAF
J gene: TRBJ1-1
V gene: TRBV15

CDR3 protein: ASLATNSNEQF
J gene: TRBJ2-1
V gene: TRBV28

CDR3 protein: ASSPQGGGDLYEAF
J gene: TRBJ1-1
V gene: TRBV7-2

CDR3 protein: ASSASWTANTEAF
J gene: TRBJ1-1
V gene: TRBV9

CDR3 protein: ASKEWAGANTEAF
J gene: TRBJ1-1
V gene: TRBV5-1

CDR3 protein: ASSPDFNEQF
J gene: TRBJ2-1
V gene: TRBV18

CDR3 protein: ASSLDGGAYPDTQY
J gene: TRBJ2-3
V gene: TRBV7-8

CDR3 protein: ASSLSSQRNSPLH
J gene: TRBJ1-6
V gene: TRBV12-3/TRBV12-4

CDR3 protein: ASSQTDRVPVSNQPQH
J gene: TRBJ1-5
V gene: TRBV6-5

CDR3 protein: ASSTTGGGVNEKLF
J gene: TRBJ1-4
V gene: TRBV7-2

CDR3 protein: ASSPTNSADTQY
J gene: TRBJ2-3
V gene: TRBV18

CDR3 protein: ASSLAGTRSGEQF
J gene: TRBJ2-1
V gene: TRBV5-1

CDR3 protein: ASSLARRNYGYT
J gene: TRBJ1-2
V gene: TRBV7-2

CDR3 protein: ASSVAGGLDTEAF
J gene: TRBJ1-1
V gene: TRBV9

CDR3 protein: ASSSWRQNNEQF
J gene: TRBJ2-1
V gene: TRBV6-1

CDR3 protein: ASRGVAGGLPDTQY
J gene: TRBJ2-3
V gene: TRBV6-1

CDR3 protein: ASSPHLLRRTEAF
J gene: TRBJ1-1
V gene: TRBV11-2

CDR3 protein: ASSSGRARYGYT
J gene: TRBJ1-2
V gene: TRBV7-2

CDR3 protein: ASSTRGRAEKLF
J gene: TRBJ1-4
V gene: TRBV5-1

CDR3 protein: ASSLRTGATGANVLT
J gene: TRBJ2-6
V gene: TRBV11-2

CDR3 protein: SASRPLAGSSDTQY
J gene: TRBJ2-3
V gene: TRBV20-1

CDR3 protein: ASSSRRDTDTQY
J gene: TRBJ2-3
V gene: TRBV27

CDR3 protein: ASSIFVREETDTQY
J gene: TRBJ2-3
V gene: TRBV19

CDR3 protein: ASSPKGEDYGYT
J gene: TRBJ1-2
V gene: TRBV11-2

CDR3 protein: ASRLTGYGGELF
J gene: TRBJ2-2
V gene: TRBV6-2/TRBV6-3

CDR3 protein: ASSLDGRSNQPQH
J gene: TRBJ1-5
V gene: TRBV28

CDR3 protein: SAKQGLQPQH
J gene: TRBJ1-5
V gene: TRBV20-1

CDR3 protein: SAKITGPATNEKLF
J gene: TRBJ1-4
V gene: TRBV20-1